These 4 T cell receptor beta chains share one sample of origin, sequenced in a study of blood T cell repertoires in COVID-19. Libraries were prepared by immunoSEQ multiplex PCR; TCRdb keeps only in-frame clonotypes and omits some of them. Of some 200,000 clones listed, 80% to 90% were seen once; the top ten hold 15% to 20%. Material: peripheral blood. These receptors were taken from a woman older than 75 with active or convalescent COVID-19.

J is TRBJ2-1 and V is TRBV7-2, with TRBD2 matching over 10 bases. V trimming: 0 bases; J trimming: 8 bases; junction bases outside the gene matches: 4. Germline CDR1 reads SGHTA; CDR2 reads FQGNSA. The CDR3 is 15 residues long. The CDR3 here is CASSLAGLAGDEQFF. The CDR3 nucleotides are TGTGCCAGCAGCTTAGCGGGGCTAGCGGGGGATGAGCAGTTCTTC.

V gene TRBV9 combines with J gene TRBJ2-1; TRBD1 aligns across 9 bases. V gave up 0 bases and J gave up 7 bases; unmatched junction bases: 8. The CDR3 contains 16 residues. Germline CDR1 SGDLS, CDR2 YYNGEE. Written as DNA, the CDR3 is TGTGCCAGCAGCGTAGTGACCGGGACAGGGTTTAATGAGCAGTTCTTC. Protein sequence: CASSVVTGTGFNEQFF.

The chain combines TRBV29-1 with TRBJ2-1; 9 positions agree with TRBD2. Trimming took 7 bases from V and 4 from J; bases not matched to a gene: 5. The CDR3 is made up of 13 amino acids. Germline CDR1 is SQVTM and CDR2 is ANQGSEA. DNA of the CDR3: TGCAGCGGGACTAGCGAGATTTACAATGAGCAGTTCTTC. The encoded protein is CSGTSEIYNEQFF.

This chain joins TRBV7-3 and TRBJ1-1, with D hard to call. Trimming removed 1 base at V and 3 bases at J, with 6 bases between. Germline lookup yields CDR1 SGHTA and CDR2 FQGTGA. The CDR3 is 13 amino acids. This CDR3 is CASSLNTYTEAFF. The CDR3 DNA sequence: TGTGCCAGCAGCTTAAATACTTACACTGAAGCTTTCTTT.